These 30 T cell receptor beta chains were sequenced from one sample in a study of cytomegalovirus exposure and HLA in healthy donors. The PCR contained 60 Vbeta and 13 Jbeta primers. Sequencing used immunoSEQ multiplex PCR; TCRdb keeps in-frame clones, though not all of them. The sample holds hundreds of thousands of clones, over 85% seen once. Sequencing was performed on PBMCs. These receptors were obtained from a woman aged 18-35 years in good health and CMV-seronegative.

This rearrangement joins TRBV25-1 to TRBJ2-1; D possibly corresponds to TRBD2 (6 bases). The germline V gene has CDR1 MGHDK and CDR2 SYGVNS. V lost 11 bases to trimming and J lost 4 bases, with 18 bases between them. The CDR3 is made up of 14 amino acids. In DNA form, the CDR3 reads TGTGCCGCCAGCATGGGGACTCTTTACAATGAGCAGTTCTTC. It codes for CAASMGTLYNEQFF.

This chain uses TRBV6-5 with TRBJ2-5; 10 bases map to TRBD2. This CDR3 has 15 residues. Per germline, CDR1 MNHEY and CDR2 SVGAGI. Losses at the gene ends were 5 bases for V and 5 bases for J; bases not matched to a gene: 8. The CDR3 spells CASSTSKRGGETQYF. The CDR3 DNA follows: TGTGCCAGCAGTACCTCTAAGCGGGGGGGGGAGACCCAGTACTTC.

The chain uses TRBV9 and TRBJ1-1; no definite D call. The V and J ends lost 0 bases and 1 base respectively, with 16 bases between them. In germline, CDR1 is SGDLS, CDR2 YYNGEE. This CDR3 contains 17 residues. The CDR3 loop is CASSVGISRSGNTEAFF. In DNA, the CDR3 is TGTGCCAGCAGCGTAGGTATCTCTCGATCGGGGAACACTGAAGCTTTCTTT.

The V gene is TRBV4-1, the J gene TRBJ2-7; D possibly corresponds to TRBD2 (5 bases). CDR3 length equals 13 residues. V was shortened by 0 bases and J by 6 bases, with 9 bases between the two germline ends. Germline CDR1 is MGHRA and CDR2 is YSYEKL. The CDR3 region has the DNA TGCGCCAGCAGCCAAGATCCGGGATTCGAGCAGTACTTC. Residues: CASSQDPGFEQYF.

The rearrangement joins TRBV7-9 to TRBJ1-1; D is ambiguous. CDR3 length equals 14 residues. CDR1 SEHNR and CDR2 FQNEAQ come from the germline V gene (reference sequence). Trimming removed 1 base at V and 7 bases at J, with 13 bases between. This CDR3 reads CASSLETRANEAFF. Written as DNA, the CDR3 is TGTGCCAGCAGCTTAGAAACGAGGGCTAATGAAGCTTTCTTT.

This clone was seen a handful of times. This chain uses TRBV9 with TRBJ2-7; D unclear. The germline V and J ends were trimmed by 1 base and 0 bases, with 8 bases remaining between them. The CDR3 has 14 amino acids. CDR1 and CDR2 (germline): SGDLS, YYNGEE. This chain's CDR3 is CASSVYPDSYEQYF. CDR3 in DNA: TGTGCCAGCAGCGTATACCCAGACTCCTACGAGCAGTACTTC.

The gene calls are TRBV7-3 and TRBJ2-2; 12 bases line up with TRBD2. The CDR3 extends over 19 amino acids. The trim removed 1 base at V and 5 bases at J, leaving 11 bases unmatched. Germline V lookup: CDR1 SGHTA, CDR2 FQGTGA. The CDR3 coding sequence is TGTGCCAGCAGCTTAATGGCTAGCGGGGGGGCGGTGTCGACCGGGGAGCTGTTTTTT. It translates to CASSLMASGGAVSTGELFF.

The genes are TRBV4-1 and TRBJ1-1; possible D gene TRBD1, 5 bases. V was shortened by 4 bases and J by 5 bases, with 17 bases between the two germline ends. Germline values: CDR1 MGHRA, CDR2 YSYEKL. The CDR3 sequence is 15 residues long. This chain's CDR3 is CASSLPLLGGTEAFF. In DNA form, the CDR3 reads TGCGCCAGCAGCCTGCCTCTCCTCGGGGGGACTGAAGCTTTCTTT.

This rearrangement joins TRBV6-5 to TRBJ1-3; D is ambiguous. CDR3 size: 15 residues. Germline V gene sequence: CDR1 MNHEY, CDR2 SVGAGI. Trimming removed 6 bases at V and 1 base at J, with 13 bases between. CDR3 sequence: CASSLLSGSGNTIYF. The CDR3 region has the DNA TGTGCCAGCAGCCTCCTCAGCGGTTCTGGAAACACCATATATTTT.

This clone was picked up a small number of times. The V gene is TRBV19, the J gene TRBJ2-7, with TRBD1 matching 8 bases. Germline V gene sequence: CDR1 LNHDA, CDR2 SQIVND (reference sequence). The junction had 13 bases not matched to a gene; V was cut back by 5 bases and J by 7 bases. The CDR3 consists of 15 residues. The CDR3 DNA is TGTGCCAGTAGTGCCGGGACAGGTCTTGTCTGGGAGCAGTACTTC. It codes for CASSAGTGLVWEQYF. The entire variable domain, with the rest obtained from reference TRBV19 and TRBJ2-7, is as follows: DGGITQSPKYLFRKEGQNVTLSCEQNLNHDAMYWYRQDPGQGLRLIYYSQIVNDFQKGDIAEGYSVSREKKESFPLTVTSAQKNPTAFYLCASSAGTGLVWEQYFGPGTRLTVT.

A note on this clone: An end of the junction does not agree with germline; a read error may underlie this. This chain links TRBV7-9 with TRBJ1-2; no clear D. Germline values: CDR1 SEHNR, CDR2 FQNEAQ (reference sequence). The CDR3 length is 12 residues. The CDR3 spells CSSSLAGYGYTF. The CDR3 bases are TGTTCCAGCAGCTTGGCAGGTTATGGCTACACCTTC.

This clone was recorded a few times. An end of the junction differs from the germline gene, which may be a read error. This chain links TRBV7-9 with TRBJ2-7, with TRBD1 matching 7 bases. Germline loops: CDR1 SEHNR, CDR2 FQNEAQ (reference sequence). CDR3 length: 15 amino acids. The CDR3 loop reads CSSSQSHGTETKQYF. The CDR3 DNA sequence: TGTTCCAGCAGCCAATCCCACGGGACAGAGACTAAGCAGTACTTC.

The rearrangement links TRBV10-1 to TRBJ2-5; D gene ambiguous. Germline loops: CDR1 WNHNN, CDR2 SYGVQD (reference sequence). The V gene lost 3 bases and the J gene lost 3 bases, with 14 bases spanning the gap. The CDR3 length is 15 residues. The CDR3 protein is CASSEVQKTEETQYF. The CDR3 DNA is TGCGCCAGCAGTGAAGTGCAGAAAACAGAAGAGACCCAGTACTTC.

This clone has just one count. CDR3 bases: TGTGCCAGCAGCTTGGCCACGGGGGGGCCGTCCTACAATGAGCAGTTCTTC. Translated, it gives CASSLATGGPSYNEQFF. J is TRBJ2-1 and V is TRBV5-6; 8 bases match TRBD2. CDR1 is SGHDT, CDR2 YYEEEE, per germline. V lost 0 bases and J lost 1; bases outside the gene matches: 6. CDR3 length equals 17 residues.

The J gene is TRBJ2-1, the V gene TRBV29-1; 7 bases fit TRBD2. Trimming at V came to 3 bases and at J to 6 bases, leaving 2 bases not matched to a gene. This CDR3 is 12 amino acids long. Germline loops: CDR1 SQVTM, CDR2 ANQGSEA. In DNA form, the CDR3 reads TGCAGCGTTGAGTCGGGGGGCAATGAGCAGTTCTTC. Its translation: CSVESGGNEQFF.

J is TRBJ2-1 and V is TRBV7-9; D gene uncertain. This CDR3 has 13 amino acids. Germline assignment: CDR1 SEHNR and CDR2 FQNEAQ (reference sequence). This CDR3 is CVPTDPPGYEQFF. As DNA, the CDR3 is TGTGTCCCGACTGATCCCCCTGGTTATGAGCAGTTCTTC.

The CDR3 DNA reads TGTGCCAGCATATCGGGGGGAGGTAAGAACACTGAAGCTTTCTTT. It specifies CASISGGGKNTEAFF. This chain connects TRBV11-1 to TRBJ1-1; tentative D call: TRBD1 (5 bases). The CDR3 covers 15 residues. V lost 7 bases to trimming and J lost 1 base, with 16 bases between them. In germline, CDR1 is SGHAT, CDR2 FQDESV (reference sequence). The variable domain in full, with the rest retrieved from reference TRBV11-1 and TRBJ1-1, is EAEVAQSPRYKITEKSQAVAFWCDPISGHATLYWYRQILGQGPELLVQFQDESVVDDSQLPKDRFSAERLKGVDSTLKIQPAELGDSAMYLCASISGGGKNTEAFFGQGTRLTVV.

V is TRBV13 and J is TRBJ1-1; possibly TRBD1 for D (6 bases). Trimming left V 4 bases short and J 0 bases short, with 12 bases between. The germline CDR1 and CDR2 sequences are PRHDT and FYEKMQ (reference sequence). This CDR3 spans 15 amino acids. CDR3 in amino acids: CASSSWTEMNTEAFF. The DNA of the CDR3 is TGTGCCAGCAGCTCCTGGACAGAGATGAACACTGAAGCTTTCTTT.

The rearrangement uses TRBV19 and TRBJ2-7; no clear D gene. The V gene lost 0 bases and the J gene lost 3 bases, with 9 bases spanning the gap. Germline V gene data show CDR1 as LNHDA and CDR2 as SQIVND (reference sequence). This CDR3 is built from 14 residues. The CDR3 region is CASSIDRSIYEQYF. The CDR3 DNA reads TGTGCCAGTAGTATAGATCGGTCGATCTACGAGCAGTACTTC.

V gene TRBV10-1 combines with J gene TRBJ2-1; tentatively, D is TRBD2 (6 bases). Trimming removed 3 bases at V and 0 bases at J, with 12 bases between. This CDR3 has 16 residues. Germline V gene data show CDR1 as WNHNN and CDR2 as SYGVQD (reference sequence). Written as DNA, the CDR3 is TGCGCCAGCAGTGAATGGGGACTCAACTCCTACAATGAGCAGTTCTTC. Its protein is CASSEWGLNSYNEQFF.

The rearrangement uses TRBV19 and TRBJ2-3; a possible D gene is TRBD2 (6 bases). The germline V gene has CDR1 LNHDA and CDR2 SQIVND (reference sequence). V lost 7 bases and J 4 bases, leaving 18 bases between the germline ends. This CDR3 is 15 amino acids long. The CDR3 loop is CASTSRGSTADTQYF. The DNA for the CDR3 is TGTGCCAGTACCTCCCGGGGGTCCACCGCAGATACGCAGTATTTT.

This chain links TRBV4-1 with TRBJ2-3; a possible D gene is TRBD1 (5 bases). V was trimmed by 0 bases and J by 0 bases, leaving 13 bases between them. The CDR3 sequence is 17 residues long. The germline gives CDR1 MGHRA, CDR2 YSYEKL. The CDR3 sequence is CASSQEGAASSTDTQYF. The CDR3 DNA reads TGCGCCAGCAGCCAAGAAGGGGCGGCGTCGAGCACAGATACGCAGTATTTT.

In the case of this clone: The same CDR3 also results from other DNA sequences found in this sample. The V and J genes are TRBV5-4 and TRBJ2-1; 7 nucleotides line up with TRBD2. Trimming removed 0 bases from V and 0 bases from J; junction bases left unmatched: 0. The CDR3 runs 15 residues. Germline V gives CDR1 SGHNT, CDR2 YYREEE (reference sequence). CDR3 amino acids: CASSLGGGSYNEQFF. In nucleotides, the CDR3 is TGTGCCAGCAGCTTGGGGGGGGGCTCCTACAATGAGCAGTTCTTC.

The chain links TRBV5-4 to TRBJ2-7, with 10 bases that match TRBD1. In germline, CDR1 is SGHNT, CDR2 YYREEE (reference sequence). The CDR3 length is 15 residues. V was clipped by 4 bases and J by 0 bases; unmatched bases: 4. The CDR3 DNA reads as TGTGCCAGCAGCACGGGACAGGGGAGCTCCTACGAGCAGTACTTC. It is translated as CASSTGQGSSYEQYF.

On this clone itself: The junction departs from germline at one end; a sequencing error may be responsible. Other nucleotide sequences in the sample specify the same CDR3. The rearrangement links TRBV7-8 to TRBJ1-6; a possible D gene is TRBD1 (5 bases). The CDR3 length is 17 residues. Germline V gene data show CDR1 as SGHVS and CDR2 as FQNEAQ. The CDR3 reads CASSFEGGATYNSPLHF. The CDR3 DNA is TGTGCCAGCAGCTTCGAAGGAGGGGCCACCTATAATTCCCCCCTCCACTTT.

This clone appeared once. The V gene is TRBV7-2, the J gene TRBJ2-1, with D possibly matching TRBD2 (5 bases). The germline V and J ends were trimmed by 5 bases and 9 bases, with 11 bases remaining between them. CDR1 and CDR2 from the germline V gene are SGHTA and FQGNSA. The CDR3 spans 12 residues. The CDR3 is CASSKRATEQFF. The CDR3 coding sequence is TGTGCCAGCAGCAAGAGGGCTACTGAGCAGTTCTTC.

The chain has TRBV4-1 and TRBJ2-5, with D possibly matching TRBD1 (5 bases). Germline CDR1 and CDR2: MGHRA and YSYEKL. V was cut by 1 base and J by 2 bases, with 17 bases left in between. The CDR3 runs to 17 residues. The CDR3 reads CASSQVLRVTPQETQYF. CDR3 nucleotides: TGCGCCAGCAGCCAAGTGCTCAGGGTTACGCCACAAGAGACCCAGTACTTC.

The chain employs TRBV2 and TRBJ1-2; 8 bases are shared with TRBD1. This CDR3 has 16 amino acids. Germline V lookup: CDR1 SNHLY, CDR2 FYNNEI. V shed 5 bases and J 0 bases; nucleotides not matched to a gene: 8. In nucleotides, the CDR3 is TGTGCCAGCAGTCCCCCGGGACAGGCTACTAACTATGGCTACACCTTC. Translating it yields CASSPPGQATNYGYTF. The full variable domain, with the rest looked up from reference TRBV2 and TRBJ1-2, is EPEVTQTPSHQVTQMGQEVILRCVPISNHLYFYWYRQILGQKVEFLVSFYNNEISEKSEIFDDQFSVERPDGSNFTLKIRSTKLEDSAMYFCASSPPGQATNYGYTFGSGTRLTVV.

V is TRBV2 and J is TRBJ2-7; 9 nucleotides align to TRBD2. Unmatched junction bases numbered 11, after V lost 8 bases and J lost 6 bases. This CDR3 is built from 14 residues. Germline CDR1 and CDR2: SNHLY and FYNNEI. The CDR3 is CASRRWTSVSEQYF. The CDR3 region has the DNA TGTGCCAGCCGGCGGTGGACTAGCGTCAGCGAGCAGTACTTC.

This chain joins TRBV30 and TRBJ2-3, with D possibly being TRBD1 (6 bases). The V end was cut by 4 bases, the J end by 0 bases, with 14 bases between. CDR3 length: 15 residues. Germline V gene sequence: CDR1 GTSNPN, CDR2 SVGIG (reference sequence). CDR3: CAWMRDKGSTDTQYF. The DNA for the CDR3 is TGTGCCTGGATGAGGGACAAAGGAAGCACAGATACGCAGTATTTT.